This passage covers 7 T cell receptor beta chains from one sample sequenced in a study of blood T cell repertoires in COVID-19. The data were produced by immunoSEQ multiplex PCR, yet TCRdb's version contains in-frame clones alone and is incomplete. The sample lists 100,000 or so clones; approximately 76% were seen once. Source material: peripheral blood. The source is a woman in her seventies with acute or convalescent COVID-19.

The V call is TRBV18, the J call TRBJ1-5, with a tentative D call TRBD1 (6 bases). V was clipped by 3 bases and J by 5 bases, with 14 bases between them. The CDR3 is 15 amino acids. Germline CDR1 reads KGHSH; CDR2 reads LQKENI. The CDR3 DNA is TGTGCCAGCTCACCGGGGCAGGGGCAGCATCAGCCCCAGCATTTT. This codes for CASSPGQGQHQPQHF.

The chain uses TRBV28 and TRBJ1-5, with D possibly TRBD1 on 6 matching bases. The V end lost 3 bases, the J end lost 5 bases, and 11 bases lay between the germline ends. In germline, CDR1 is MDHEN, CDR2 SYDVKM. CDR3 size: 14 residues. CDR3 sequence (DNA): TGTGCCAGCAGTTTGGACAGATTCGATCAGCCCCAGCATTTT. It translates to CASSLDRFDQPQHF.

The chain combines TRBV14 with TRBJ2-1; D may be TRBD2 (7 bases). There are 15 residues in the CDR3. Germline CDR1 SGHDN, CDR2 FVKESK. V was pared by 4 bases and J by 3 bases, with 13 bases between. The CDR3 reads CASSPRGAVYNEQFF. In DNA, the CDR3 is TGTGCCAGCAGCCCTCGGGGGGCCGTCTACAATGAGCAGTTCTTC.

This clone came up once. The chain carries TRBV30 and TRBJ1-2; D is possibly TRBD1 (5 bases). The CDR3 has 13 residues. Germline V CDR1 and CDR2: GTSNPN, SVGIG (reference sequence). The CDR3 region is CALVGGTHYGYTF. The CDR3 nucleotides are TGTGCTTTGGTGGGGGGGACGCACTATGGCTACACCTTC.

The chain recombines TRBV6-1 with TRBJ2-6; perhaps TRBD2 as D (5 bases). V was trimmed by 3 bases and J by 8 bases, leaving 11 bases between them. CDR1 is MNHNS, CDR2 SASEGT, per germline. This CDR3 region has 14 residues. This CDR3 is CASSDSSGSNVLTF. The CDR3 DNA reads TGTGCCAGCAGTGATTCGTCGGGGTCCAACGTCCTGACTTTC.

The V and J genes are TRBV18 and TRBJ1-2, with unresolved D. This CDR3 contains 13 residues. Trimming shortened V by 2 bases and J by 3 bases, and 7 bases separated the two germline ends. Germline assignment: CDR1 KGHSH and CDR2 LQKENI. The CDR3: CASSPGFDYGYTF. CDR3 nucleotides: TGTGCCAGCTCACCAGGCTTCGACTATGGCTACACCTTC.

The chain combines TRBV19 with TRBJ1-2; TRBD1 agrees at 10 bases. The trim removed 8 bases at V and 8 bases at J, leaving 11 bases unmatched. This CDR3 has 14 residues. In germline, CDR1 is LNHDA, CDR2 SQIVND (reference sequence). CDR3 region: CASLGDRGQGGYTF. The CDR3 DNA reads TGTGCCAGTTTAGGCGACAGGGGGCAAGGAGGCTACACCTTC.